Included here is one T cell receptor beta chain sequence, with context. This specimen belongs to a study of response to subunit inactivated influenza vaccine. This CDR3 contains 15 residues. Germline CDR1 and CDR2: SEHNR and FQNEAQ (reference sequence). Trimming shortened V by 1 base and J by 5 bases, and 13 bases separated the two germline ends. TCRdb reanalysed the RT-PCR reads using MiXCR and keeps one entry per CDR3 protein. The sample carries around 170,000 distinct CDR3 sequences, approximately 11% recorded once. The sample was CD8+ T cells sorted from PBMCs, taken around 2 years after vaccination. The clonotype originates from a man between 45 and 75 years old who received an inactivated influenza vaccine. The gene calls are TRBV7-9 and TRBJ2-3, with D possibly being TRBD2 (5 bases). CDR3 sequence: CASSLDGIPQDTQYF. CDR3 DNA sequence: TGTGCCAGCAGCTTAGACGGGATCCCACAAGATACGCAGTATTTT. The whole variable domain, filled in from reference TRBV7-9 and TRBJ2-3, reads DTGVSQNPRHKITKRGQNVTFRCDPISEHNRLYWYRQTLGQGPEFLTYFQNEAQLEKSRLLSDRFSAERPKGSFSTLEIQRTEQGDSAMYLCASSLDGIPQDTQYFGPGTRLTVL.